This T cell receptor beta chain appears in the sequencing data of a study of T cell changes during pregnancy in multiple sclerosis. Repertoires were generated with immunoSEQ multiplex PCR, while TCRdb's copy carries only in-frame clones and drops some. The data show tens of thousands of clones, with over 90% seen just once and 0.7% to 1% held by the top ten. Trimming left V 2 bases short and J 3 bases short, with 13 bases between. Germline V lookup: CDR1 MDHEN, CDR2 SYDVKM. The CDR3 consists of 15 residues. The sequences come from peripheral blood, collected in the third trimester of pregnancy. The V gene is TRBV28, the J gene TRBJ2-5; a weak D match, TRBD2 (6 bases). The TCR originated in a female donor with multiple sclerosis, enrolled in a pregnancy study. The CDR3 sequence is CASSLRETAKETQYF. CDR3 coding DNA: TGTGCCAGCAGTTTACGGGAGACGGCAAAAGAGACCCAGTACTTC.